Here is one T cell receptor (beta chain) with its context. Synthetic TCR analog templates were spiked into all PCRs individually. Method: immunoSEQ multiplex PCR; TCRdb's copy keeps in-frame clones and lacks some. The table has approximately 91,000 clones, approximately 82% seen once; the top ten hold approximately 8%. The V gene end was trimmed by 5 bases and the J gene end by 9 bases; junction bases not matched to a gene: 11. The CDR3 contains 15 residues. Looked up from germline, CDR1 is SGDLS and CDR2 is YYNGEE. The record originates from a study of PD-L1 blockade in urothelial cancer. The overall study: The patients first took atezolizumab at some point between 2014 and 2015, receiving 1,200 mg intravenously every 3 weeks. Of prior chemotherapy regimens, patients had received between 0 and 3.

Time point of the sample: peripheral blood 6 weeks after treatment start. The genes are TRBV9 and TRBJ2-1, with TRBD1 matching 10 bases. The receptor was derived from a man aged 65 to 85 with urothelial cancer. The material sequenced was PBMCs, taken around atezolizumab (anti-PD-L1) treatment. CDR3 DNA sequence: TGTGCCAGCAGTGGGGGACAGGGGATACTTATTGAGCAGTTCTTC. As protein: CASSGGQGILIEQFF.